This is a list of T cell receptor beta chains from one sample in a study of blood T cells in healthy people across ages. TCRdb recomputed calls from the 5' RACE reads with MiXCR, one row per CDR3 protein. The sample shows hundreds of thousands of distinct CDR3 sequences, 55% to 70% of them seen only once. The sequenced sample consisted of blood. Receptors were obtained from a man aged 25-40 years in good health. CDR3s include the opening cysteine and the closing phenylalanine or tryptophan. The D gene is left open where the match is weak. A row's size may be missing; if present it is once, few, many or a size class.

V	size	J	D	DNA	CDR3
TRBV10-3	NA	TRBJ2-7	TRBD1	TGTGCCATCGCGCAATCTTCCGGGACAGGGTCTTACGAGCAGTACTTC	CAIAQSSGTGSYEQYF
TRBV9	NA	TRBJ1-2	TRBD1	TGTGCCAGCACCCGTGAGGGGGCGGGCTATGGCTACACCTTC	CASTREGAGYGYTF
TRBV9	NA	TRBJ2-7	TRBD2	TGTGCCAGCAGCGGTGGTGGGGCCGCTAGCGGGAGACACGAGCAGTACTTC	CASSGGGAASGRHEQYF
TRBV28	NA	TRBJ1-3	NA	TGTGCCAGCAGTTTAGGGTGGGGGTCCGGAAACACCATATATTTT	CASSLGWGSGNTIYF
TRBV20-1	many	TRBJ2-3	TRBD2	TGCAGTGCTACCCGACTAGCGGGAGGTACGCAGTATTTT	CSATRLAGGTQYF
TRBV4-2	few	TRBJ1-1	NA	TGTGCCATGGGCGGGCCAGATAACACTGAAGCTTTCTTT	CAMGGPDNTEAFF
TRBV3-1	NA	TRBJ2-1	TRBD2	TGTGCCAGCAGCCAAGGTGGCGGGAGTGACGCGGGCCATGAGCAGTTCTTC	CASSQGGGSDAGHEQFF
TRBV20-1	NA	TRBJ2-7	NA	TGCAGTGCTAGAGAAATAGCGCACTACGAGCAGTACTTC	CSAREIAHYEQYF
TRBV5-6	NA	TRBJ2-7	TRBD1	TGTGCCAGCAGCGGGGGACAGCCACCTTACGAGCAGTACTTC	CASSGGQPPYEQYF
TRBV29-1	NA	TRBJ2-1	NA	TGCAGCGTTGAGGCAGATTACAATGAGCAGTTCTTC	CSVEADYNEQFF
TRBV5-8	NA	TRBJ2-7	TRBD2	TGTGCCAGCAGCTTAACGGGGGGATCCTACAAGCAGTACTTC	CASSLTGGSYKQYF
TRBV28	NA	TRBJ2-3	NA	TGTGCCAGCAGTTTACCCACTAGCCGGGGAGCCCGGGCAGATACGCAGTATTTT	CASSLPTSRGARADTQYF
TRBV6-2/TRBV6-3	once	TRBJ2-7	NA	TGTGCCAGCAGTTACCCCAGAGGTCAATACAATGAGCAGTACTTC	CASSYPRGQYNEQYF
TRBV29-1	NA	TRBJ2-7	TRBD1	TGCAGCGTTGGATTGACAGGGGAAGGCTCCGAGCAGTACTTC	CSVGLTGEGSEQYF
TRBV7-9	many	TRBJ2-1	NA	TGTGCCAGCAGCATCAATGAGCAGTTCTTC	CASSINEQFF
TRBV20-1	NA	TRBJ2-7	NA	TGCAGTGCTAACCAATACGGGACGGCTCCTACCGAGCAGTACTTC	CSANQYGTAPTEQYF
TRBV6-5	NA	TRBJ2-7	NA	TGTGCCAGCAGTTCCGGGACGAGATTCTACGAGCAGTACTTC	CASSSGTRFYEQYF
TRBV11-3	NA	TRBJ2-3	NA	TGTGCCAGCAGCCCAGGACATTCCCCAGATACGCAGTATTTT	CASSPGHSPDTQYF
TRBV20-1	NA	TRBJ1-2	NA	TGCAGTGCCGGGGCCCTTGGCGGCTACACCTTC	CSAGALGGYTF
TRBV11-2	NA	TRBJ2-5	NA	TGTGCCAGCAGCTCCTTCCCTGAGAAGGGGGGGGGCCAAGAGACCCAGTACTTC	CASSSFPEKGGGQETQYF
TRBV7-2	few	TRBJ2-7	NA	TGTGCCAGCAGCTTAGCGCAGTTGTCCCACGAGCAGTACTTC	CASSLAQLSHEQYF
TRBV6-4	NA	TRBJ2-3	NA	TGTGCCAGCAGTGACTCGCCCCACAGAACAGATACGCAGTATTTT	CASSDSPHRTDTQYF
TRBV12-3/TRBV12-4	NA	TRBJ1-2	TRBD1	TGTGCCAGCAGTCTTCTCGGGACAGGGAATGGCTACACCTTC	CASSLLGTGNGYTF
TRBV12-3/TRBV12-4	NA	TRBJ2-1	NA	TGTGTCAGCAGTTTAGGCCCCCCCGATGCCTACGGATCGCTGGACAATGAGCAGTTCTTC	CVSSLGPPDAYGSLDNEQFF
TRBV4-1	NA	TRBJ2-1	NA	TGCGCCAGCAGCCAAGTAAGTAGCGGTCCCTACAATGAGCAGTTCTTC	CASSQVSSGPYNEQFF
TRBV7-8	once	TRBJ1-1	NA	TGTGCCAGCAGCTTAGAGGTGTACAAAGCTTTCTTT	CASSLEVYKAFF
TRBV9	NA	TRBJ2-5	TRBD2	TGTGCCAGCAGCGTAGGACTAGCGGGGGAGACCCAGTACTTC	CASSVGLAGETQYF
TRBV19	NA	TRBJ2-7	NA	TGTGCCAGTAGTATAACCCGGGACTCCTACGAGCAGTACTTC	CASSITRDSYEQYF
TRBV11-1	NA	TRBJ2-1	TRBD2	TGTGCCAGCAGCCCCAATAGCGGGCACAATGAGCAGTTCTTC	CASSPNSGHNEQFF
TRBV12-5	NA	TRBJ2-1	NA	TGTGCTAGTGGTTTGAGTGCGGAACGTGAGCAGTTCTTC	CASGLSAEREQFF
TRBV6-2/TRBV6-3	NA	TRBJ2-5	NA	TGTGCCAGCAGTGGAGACAGGCTCGGGACCCAGTACTTC	CASSGDRLGTQYF
TRBV11-1	NA	TRBJ1-2	NA	TGTGCCAGCAGCATGGACCGGGCTAACTATGGCTACACCTTC	CASSMDRANYGYTF
TRBV7-3	NA	TRBJ2-4	TRBD2	TGTGCCAGCAGCCCGACGCGGGAGCAGTACTTC	CASSPTREQYF
TRBV7-2	NA	TRBJ1-5	NA	TGTGCCAGCAGCTTACAGGGACCAGATCAGCCCCAGCATTTT	CASSLQGPDQPQHF
TRBV24-1	NA	TRBJ2-5	TRBD1	TGTGCCACCAGTGATCAGGGACAGGGGCAGTCCAAATGGCAAGAGACCCAGTACTTC	CATSDQGQGQSKWQETQYF
TRBV20-1	few	TRBJ2-2	NA	TGCAGTACAAAAGGGCCGGGTGACACCGGGGAGCTGTTTTTT	CSTKGPGDTGELFF
TRBV20-1	NA	TRBJ1-1	TRBD1	TGCAGTGCTAGATCGTGGACAGGGGGTACTGAAGCTTTCTTT	CSARSWTGGTEAFF
TRBV20-1	few	TRBJ1-4	NA	TGCAGTGCTGTCCCGGGACATGATGGATATGAAAAACTGTTTTTT	CSAVPGHDGYEKLFF
TRBV12-3/TRBV12-4	few	TRBJ2-3	NA	TGTGCCAGCACTTCGTTCTCCACAGATACGCAGTATTTT	CASTSFSTDTQYF
TRBV6-5	NA	TRBJ1-2	NA	TGTGCCAGCTACCGGGGAGGTATAGCTAACTATGGCTACACCTTC	CASYRGGIANYGYTF
TRBV6-5	NA	TRBJ2-5	NA	TGTGCCAGCAGCGGCAGGGTGGCTGAGCAGTACTTC	CASSGRVAEQYF
TRBV18	NA	TRBJ2-7	TRBD2	TGTGCCAGCTCAATGACTAGCGGGATGACCTACGAGCAGTACTTC	CASSMTSGMTYEQYF
TRBV15	NA	TRBJ2-1	TRBD2	TGTGCCACCCGACTAGCGGGAGGGCCTGGTGAGCAGTTCTTC	CATRLAGGPGEQFF
TRBV28	NA	TRBJ1-2	NA	TGTGCCAGCAGCCGTGGGGGCCTAAGTGACTATGGCTACACCTTC	CASSRGGLSDYGYTF